Sequencing of this T cell receptor beta chain was carried out in a study of early T cells in non-severe SARS-CoV-2 infection. One entry per CDR3 protein, called by TCRdb with MiXCR from the 5' RACE reads. The sample contains almost 85,000 distinct CDR3 sequences, about an eighth of which appear only once. The CDR3 is made up of 13 amino acids. V lost 7 bases and J lost 6, with 13 bases in between. Germline values: CDR1 MDHEN, CDR2 SYDVKM. The chain has TRBV28 and TRBJ2-4; D possibly uses TRBD1 or TRBD2 (5 bases each). Sequencing was carried out using whole blood. The clonotype was recovered from an adult who was a healthcare worker with PCR-confirmed SARS-CoV-2 infection or an uninfected control (not recorded which). CDR3 in amino acids: CASTPGRSNIQYF. The CDR3 DNA reads TGTGCCAGCACCCCGGGGCGCTCAAACATTCAGTACTTC.